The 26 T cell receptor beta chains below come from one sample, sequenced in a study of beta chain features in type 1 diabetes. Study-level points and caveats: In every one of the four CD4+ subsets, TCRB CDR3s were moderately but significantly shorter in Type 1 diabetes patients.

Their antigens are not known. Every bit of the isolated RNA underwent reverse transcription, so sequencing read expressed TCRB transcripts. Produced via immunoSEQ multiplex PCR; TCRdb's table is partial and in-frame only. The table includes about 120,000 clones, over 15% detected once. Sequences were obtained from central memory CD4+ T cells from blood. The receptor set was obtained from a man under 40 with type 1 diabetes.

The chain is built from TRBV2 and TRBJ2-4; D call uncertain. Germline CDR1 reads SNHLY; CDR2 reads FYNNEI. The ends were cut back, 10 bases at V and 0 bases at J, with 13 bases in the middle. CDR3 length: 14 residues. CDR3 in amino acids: CATQNQLAKNIQYF. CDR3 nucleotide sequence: TGTGCCACCCAGAATCAACTAGCCAAAAACATTCAGTACTTC.

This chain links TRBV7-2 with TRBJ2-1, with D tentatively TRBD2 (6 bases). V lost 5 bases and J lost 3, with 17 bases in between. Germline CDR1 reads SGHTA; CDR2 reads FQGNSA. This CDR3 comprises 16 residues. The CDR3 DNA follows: TGTGCCAGCAGCGCCAAATCGGGACTCGGCTACAATGAGCAGTTCTTC. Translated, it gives CASSAKSGLGYNEQFF.

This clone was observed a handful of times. The CDR3 DNA follows: TGTGCCAGCAGTGAAAATGTGCTAGCGGACCAAGAGACCCAGTACTTC. Translation: CASSENVLADQETQYF. This chain uses TRBV6-1 with TRBJ2-5, with 7 bases fitting TRBD2. J gave up 0 bases and V 2 bases, and 6 bases lay outside the gene matches. The CDR3 sequence is 16 residues long. Germline CDR1 is MNHNS and CDR2 is SASEGT.

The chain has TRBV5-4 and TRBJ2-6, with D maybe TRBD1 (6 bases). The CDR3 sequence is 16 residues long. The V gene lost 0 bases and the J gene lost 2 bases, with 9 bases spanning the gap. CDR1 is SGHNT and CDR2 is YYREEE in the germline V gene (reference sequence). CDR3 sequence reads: CASSLVAGAGANVLTF. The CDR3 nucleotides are TGTGCCAGCAGCTTGGTGGCAGGGGCTGGGGCCAACGTCCTGACTTTC.

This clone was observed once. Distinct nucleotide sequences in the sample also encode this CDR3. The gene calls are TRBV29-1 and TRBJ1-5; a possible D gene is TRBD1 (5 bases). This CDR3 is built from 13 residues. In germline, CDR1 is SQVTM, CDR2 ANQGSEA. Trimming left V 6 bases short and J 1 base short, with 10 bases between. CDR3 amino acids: CSVARDSNQPQHF. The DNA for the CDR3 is TGCAGCGTCGCCCGGGACAGCAATCAGCCCCAGCATTTT. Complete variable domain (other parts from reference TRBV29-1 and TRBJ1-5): SAVISQKPSRDICQRGTSLTIQCQVDSQVTMMFWYRQQPGQSLTLIATANQGSEATYESGFVIDKFPISRPNLTFSTLTVSNMSPEDSSIYLCSVARDSNQPQHFGDGTRLSIL.

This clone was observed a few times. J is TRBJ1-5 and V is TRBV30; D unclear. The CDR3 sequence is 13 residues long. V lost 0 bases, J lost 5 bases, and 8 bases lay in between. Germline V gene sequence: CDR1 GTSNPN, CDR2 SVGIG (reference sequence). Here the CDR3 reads CAWSVKGDQPQHF. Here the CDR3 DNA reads TGTGCCTGGAGTGTAAAGGGTGATCAGCCCCAGCATTTT. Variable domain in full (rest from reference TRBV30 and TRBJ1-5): SQTIHQWPATLVQPVGSPLSLECTVEGTSNPNLYWYRQAAGRGLQLLFYSVGIGQISSEVPQNLSASRPQDRQFILSSKKLLLSDSGFYLCAWSVKGDQPQHFGDGTRLSIL.

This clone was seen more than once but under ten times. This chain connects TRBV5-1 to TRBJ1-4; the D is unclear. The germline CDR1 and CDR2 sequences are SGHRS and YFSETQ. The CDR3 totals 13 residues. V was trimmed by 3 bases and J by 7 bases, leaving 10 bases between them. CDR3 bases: TGCGCCAGCAGCTCCCCTCAGGTTGAAAAACTGTTTTTT. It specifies CASSSPQVEKLFF.

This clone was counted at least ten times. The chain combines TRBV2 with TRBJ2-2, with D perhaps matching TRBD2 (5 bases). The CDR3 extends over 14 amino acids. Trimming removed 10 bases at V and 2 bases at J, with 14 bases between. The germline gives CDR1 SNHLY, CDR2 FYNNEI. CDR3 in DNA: TGTGCCATTAAGAGGGCATCCAACACCGGGGAGCTGTTTTTT. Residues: CAIKRASNTGELFF.

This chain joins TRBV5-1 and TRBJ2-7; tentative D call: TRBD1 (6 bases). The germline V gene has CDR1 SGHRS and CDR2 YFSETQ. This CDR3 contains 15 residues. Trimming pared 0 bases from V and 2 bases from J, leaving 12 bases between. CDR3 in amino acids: CASSLDRVVTYEQYF. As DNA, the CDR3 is TGCGCCAGCAGCTTGGACAGGGTAGTAACCTACGAGCAGTACTTC. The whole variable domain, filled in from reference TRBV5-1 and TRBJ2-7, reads KAGVTQTPRYLIKTRGQQVTLSCSPISGHRSVSWYQQTPGQGLQFLFEYFSETQRNKGNFPGRFSGRQFSNSRSEMNVSTLELGDSALYLCASSLDRVVTYEQYFGPGTRLTVT.

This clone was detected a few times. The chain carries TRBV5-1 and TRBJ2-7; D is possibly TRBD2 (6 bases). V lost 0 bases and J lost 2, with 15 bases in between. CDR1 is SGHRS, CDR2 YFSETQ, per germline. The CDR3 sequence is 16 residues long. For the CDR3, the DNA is TGCGCCAGCAGCTTGGAACGGGGGATTGGGACCTACGAGCAGTACTTC. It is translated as CASSLERGIGTYEQYF.

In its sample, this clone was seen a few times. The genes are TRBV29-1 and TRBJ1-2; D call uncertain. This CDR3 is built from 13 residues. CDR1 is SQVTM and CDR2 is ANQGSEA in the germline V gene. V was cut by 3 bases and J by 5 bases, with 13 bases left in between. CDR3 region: CSVEGERDYGYTF. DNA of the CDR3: TGCAGCGTTGAGGGAGAGCGGGATTATGGCTACACCTTC.

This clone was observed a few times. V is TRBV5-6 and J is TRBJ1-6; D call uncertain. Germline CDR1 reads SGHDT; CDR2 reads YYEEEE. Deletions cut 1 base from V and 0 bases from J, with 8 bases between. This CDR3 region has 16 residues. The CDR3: CASSLSSSSYNSPLHF. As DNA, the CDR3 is TGTGCCAGCAGCTTGAGTTCCAGCTCCTATAATTCACCCCTCCACTTT.

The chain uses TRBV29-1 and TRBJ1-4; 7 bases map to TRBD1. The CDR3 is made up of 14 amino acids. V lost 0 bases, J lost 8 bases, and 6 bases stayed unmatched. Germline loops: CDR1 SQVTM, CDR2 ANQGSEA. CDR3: CSVEENRGGEKLFF. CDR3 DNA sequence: TGCAGCGTTGAAGAAAACAGGGGAGGAGAAAAACTGTTTTTT.

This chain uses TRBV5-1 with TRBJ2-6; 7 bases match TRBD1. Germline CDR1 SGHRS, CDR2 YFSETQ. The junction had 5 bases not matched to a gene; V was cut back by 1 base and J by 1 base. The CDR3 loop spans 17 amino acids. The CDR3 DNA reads TGCGCCAGCAGCTTGCCCCCGACAGGGTCTGGGGCCAACGTCCTGACTTTC. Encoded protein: CASSLPPTGSGANVLTF.

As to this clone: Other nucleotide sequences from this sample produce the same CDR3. The CDR3 coding sequence is TGTGCCAGCAGTGACAGGACTGAAGCTTTCTTT. Protein: CASSDRTEAFF. The chain has TRBV11-3 and TRBJ1-1; maybe TRBD1 (6 bases). CDR3 size: 11 residues. Germline-derived CDR1 and CDR2 are SGHNT and YENEEA. V lost 6 bases to trimming and J lost 5 bases, with 7 bases between them.

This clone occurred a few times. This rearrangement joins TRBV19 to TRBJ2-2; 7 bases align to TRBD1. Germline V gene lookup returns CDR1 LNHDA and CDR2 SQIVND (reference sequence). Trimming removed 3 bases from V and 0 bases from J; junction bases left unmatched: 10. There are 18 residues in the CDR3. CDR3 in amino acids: CASSMGQPYPTNTGELFF. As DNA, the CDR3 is TGTGCCAGTAGTATGGGACAGCCCTATCCCACGAACACCGGGGAGCTGTTTTTT. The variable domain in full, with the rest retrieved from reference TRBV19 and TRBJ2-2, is DGGITQSPKYLFRKEGQNVTLSCEQNLNHDAMYWYRQDPGQGLRLIYYSQIVNDFQKGDIAEGYSVSREKKESFPLTVTSAQKNPTAFYLCASSMGQPYPTNTGELFFGEGSRLTVL.

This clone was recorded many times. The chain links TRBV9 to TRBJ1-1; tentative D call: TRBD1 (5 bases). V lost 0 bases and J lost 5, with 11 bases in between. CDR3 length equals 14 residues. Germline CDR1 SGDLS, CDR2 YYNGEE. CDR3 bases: TGTGCCAGCAGCGTAGGGGACTTGGGGACTGAAGCTTTCTTT. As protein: CASSVGDLGTEAFF.

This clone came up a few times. CDR3 sequence: CAWSVERGGPQHF. Here the CDR3 DNA reads TGTGCCTGGAGTGTCGAACGGGGGGGACCCCAGCATTTT. The genes are TRBV30 and TRBJ1-5, with D tentatively TRBD1 (5 bases). Germline V gene data show CDR1 as GTSNPN and CDR2 as SVGIG (reference sequence). The length of the CDR3 is 13 residues. The V end was cut by 0 bases, the J end by 10 bases, with 13 bases between. Filled out from reference TRBV30 and TRBJ1-5, the complete variable domain reads SQTIHQWPATLVQPVGSPLSLECTVEGTSNPNLYWYRQAAGRGLQLLFYSVGIGQISSEVPQNLSASRPQDRQFILSSKKLLLSDSGFYLCAWSVERGGPQHFGDGTRLSIL.

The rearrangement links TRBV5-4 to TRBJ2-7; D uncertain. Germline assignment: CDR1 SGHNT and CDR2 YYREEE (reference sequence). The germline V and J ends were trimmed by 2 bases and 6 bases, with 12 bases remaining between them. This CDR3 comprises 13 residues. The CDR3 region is CASSFRRDAEQYF. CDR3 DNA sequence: TGTGCCAGCAGCTTCCGTCGAGACGCCGAGCAGTACTTC.

In DNA form, the CDR3 reads TGCGCCAGCAGCCATTCCCAGGCGAACTATAATTCACCCCTCCACTTT. It translates to CASSHSQANYNSPLHF. This rearrangement joins TRBV4-3 to TRBJ1-6; no clear D. The CDR3 length is 16 residues. Germline CDR1 and CDR2: LGHNA and YSLEER. V was trimmed by 3 bases and J by 3 bases, leaving 12 bases between them.

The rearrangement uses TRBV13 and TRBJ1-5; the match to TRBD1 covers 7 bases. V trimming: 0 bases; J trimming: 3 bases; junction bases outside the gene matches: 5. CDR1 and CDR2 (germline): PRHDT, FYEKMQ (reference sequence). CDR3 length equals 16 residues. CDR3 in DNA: TGTGCCAGCAGCTTAGGAGGAGGGGGCAACAATCAGCCCCAGCATTTT. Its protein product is CASSLGGGGNNQPQHF.

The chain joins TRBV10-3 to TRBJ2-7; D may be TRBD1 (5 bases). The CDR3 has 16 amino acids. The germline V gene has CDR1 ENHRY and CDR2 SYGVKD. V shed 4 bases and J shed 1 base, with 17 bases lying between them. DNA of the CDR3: TGTGCCATCAGTGTCTTTTCCGGACACGGTTCCTACGAGCAGTACTTC. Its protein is CAISVFSGHGSYEQYF.

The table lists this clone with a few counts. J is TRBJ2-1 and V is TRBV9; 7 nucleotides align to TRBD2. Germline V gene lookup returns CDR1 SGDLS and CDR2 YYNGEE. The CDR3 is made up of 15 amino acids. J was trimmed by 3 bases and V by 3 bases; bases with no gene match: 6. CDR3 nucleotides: TGTGCCAGCAGCGGCCCAGCGGGGCGCTACAATGAGCAGTTCTTC. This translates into CASSGPAGRYNEQFF.

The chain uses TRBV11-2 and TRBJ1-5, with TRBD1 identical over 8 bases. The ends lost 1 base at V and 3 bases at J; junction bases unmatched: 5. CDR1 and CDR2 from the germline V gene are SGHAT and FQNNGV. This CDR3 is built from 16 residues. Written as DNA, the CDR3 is TGTGCCAGCAGCTTAGTAGCAGGGGGCATCAATCAGCCCCAGCATTTT. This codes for CASSLVAGGINQPQHF.

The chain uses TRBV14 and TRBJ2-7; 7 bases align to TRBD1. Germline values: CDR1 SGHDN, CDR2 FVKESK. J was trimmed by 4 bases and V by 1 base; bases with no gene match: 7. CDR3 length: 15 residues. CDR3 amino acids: CASSQGQGRRYEQYF. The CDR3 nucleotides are TGTGCCAGCAGCCAAGGACAGGGCAGAAGGTACGAGCAGTACTTC.

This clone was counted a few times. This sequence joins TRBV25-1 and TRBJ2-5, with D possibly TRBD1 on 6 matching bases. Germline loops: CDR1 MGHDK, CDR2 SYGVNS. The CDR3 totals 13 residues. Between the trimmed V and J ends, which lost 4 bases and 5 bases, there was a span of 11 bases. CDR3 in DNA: TGTGCCAGCAGTGTACAGGGCGGCGAGACCCAGTACTTC. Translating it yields CASSVQGGETQYF.